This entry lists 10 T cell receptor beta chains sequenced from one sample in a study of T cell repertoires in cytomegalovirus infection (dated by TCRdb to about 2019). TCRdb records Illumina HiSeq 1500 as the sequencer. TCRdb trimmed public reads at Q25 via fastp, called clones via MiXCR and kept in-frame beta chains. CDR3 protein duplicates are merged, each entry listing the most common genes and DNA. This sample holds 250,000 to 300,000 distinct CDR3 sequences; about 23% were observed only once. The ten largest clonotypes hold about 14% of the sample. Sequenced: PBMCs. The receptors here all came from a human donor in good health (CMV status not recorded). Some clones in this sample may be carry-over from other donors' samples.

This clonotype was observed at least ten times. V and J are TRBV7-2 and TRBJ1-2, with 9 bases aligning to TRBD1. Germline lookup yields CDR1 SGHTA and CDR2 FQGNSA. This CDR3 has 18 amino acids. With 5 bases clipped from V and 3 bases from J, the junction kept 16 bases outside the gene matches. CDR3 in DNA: TGTGCCAGCAGCCCACACATGACGGGACAGGGATTCGACTATGGCTACACCTTC. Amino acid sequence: CASSPHMTGQGFDYGYTF.

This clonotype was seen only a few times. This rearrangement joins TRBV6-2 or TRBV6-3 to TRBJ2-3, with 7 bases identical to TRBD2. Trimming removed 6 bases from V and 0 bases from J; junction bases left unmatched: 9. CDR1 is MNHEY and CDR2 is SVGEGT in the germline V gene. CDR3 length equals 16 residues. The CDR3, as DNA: TGTGCCAGCAGCCCCCGGACGCGGGAGAGCACAGATACGCAGTATTTT. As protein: CASSPRTRESTDTQYF.

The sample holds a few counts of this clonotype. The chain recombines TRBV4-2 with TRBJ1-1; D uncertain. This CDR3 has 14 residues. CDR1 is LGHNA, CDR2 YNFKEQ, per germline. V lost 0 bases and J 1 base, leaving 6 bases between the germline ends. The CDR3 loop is CASSQDRGNTEAFF. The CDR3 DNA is TGTGCCAGCAGCCAAGATCGTGGGAACACTGAAGCTTTCTTT.

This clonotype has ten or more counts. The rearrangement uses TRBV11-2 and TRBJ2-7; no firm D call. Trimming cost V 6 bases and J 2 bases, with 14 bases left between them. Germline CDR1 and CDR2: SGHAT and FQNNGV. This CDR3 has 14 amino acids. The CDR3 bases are TGTGCCAGCAGGTCGACGGACGCAGCCTACGAGCAGTACTTC. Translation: CASRSTDAAYEQYF.

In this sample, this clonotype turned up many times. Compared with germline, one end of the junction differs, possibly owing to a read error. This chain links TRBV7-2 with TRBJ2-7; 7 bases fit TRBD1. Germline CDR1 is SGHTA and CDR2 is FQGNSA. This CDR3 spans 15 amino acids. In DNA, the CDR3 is TGTGCCAGCAGCGTAGCTGGACAGGACTCCTACGAGCAGTACTTC. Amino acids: CASSVAGQDSYEQYF.

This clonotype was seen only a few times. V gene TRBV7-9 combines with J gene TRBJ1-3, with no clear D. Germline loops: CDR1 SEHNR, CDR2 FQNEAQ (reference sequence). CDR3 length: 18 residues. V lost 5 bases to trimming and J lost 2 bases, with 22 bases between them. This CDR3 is CASSPGPGISFTGNTIYF. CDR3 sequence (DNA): TGTGCCAGCAGCCCTGGACCGGGAATAAGTTTCACTGGAAACACCATATATTTT.

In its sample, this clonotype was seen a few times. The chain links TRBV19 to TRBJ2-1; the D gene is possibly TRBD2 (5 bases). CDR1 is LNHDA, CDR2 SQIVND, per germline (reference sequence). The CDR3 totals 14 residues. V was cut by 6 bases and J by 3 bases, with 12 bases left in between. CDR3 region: CASRAEGLYNEQFF. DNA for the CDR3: TGTGCCAGTAGGGCAGAGGGCCTCTACAATGAGCAGTTCTTC. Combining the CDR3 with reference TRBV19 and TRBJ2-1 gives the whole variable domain DGGITQSPKYLFRKEGQNVTLSCEQNLNHDAMYWYRQDPGQGLRLIYYSQIVNDFQKGDIAEGYSVSREKKESFPLTVTSAQKNPTAFYLCASRAEGLYNEQFFGPGTRLTVL.

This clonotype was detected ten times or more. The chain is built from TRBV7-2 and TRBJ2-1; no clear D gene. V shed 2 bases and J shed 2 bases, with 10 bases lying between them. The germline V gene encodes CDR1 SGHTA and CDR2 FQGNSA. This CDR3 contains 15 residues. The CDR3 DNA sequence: TGTGCCAGCAGCTTAAATAGCTTTCCCTACAATGAGCAGTTCTTC. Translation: CASSLNSFPYNEQFF.

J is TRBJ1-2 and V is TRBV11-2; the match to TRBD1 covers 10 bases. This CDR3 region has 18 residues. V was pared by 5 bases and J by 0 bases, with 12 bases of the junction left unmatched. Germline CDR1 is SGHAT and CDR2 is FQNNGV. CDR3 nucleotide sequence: TGTGCCAGCAGCCATGCCCGACAGGGGGCCAAAGCTAACTATGGCTACACCTTC. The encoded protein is CASSHARQGAKANYGYTF.

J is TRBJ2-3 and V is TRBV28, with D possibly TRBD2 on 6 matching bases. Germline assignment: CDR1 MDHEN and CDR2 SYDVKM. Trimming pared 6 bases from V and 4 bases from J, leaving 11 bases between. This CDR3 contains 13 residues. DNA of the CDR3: TGTGCCAGCAGACCCTCTAGCGCAGATACGCAGTATTTT. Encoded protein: CASRPSSADTQYF. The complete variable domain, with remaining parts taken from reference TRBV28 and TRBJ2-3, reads DVKVTQSSRYLVKRTGEKVFLECVQDMDHENMFWYRQDPGLGLRLIYFSYDVKMKEKGDIPEGYSVSREKKERFSLILESASTNQTSMYLCASRPSSADTQYFGPGTRLTVL.